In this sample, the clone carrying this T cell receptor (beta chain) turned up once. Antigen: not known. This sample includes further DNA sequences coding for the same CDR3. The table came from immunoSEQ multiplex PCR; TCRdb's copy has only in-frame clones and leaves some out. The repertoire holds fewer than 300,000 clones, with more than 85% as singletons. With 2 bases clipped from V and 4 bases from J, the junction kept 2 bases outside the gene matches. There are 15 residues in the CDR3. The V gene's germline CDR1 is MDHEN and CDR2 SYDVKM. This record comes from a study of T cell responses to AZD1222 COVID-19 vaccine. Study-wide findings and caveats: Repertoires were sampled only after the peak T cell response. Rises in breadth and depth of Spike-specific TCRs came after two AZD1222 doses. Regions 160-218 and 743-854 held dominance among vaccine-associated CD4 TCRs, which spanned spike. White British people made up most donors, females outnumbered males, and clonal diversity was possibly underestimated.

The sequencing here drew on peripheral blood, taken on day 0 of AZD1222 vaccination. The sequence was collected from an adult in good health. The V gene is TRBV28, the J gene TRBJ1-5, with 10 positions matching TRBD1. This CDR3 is CASSLRTGGNQPQHF. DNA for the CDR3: TGTGCCAGCAGTTTACGGACAGGGGGGAATCAGCCCCAGCATTTT.